Below are 3 T cell receptor beta chains sequenced from a single sample in a study of T cells in localized non-small cell lung cancer. The table came from immunoSEQ multiplex PCR; TCRdb's copy has only in-frame clones and leaves some out. The sample shows around 50,000 clones, approximately 86% of them seen only once. Sequencing was performed on PBMCs, taken before any cancer treatment. The receptors shown here come from a female donor with stage II lung adenocarcinoma.

The V call is TRBV30, the J call TRBJ2-1, with TRBD2 identical over 8 bases. The CDR3 is 14 residues long. From germline, CDR1 is GTSNPN and CDR2 SVGIG (reference sequence). V was pared by 1 base and J by 12 bases, with 11 bases of the junction left unmatched. The CDR3 region has the DNA TGTGCCTGGAGTGAGGGCGGGGGGTCCTTCGCGCAGTTCTTC. It codes for CAWSEGGGSFAQFF.

This clone was detected only once. The rearrangement joins TRBV27 to TRBJ2-2, with 8 bases that match TRBD1. V dropped 10 bases and J dropped 2; count of bases not matched to a gene: 6. The CDR3 runs to 14 residues. The germline gives CDR1 MNHEY, CDR2 SMNVEV (reference sequence). The DNA for the CDR3 is TGTGCCACCTCAGGGGGCCGAAACACCGGGGAGCTGTTTTTT. This sequence encodes CATSGGRNTGELFF.

The rearrangement links TRBV5-4 to TRBJ1-2; D is undetermined. Germline CDR1 is SGHNT and CDR2 is YYREEE (reference sequence). Trimming removed 7 bases from V and 3 bases from J, with 28 bases in between. The CDR3 is 18 amino acids. Here the CDR3 DNA reads TGTGCCAGCTCGGTCCAGGAAGGTTGGGGAGGGATATACTATGGCTACACCTTC. Translation: CASSVQEGWGGIYYGYTF.